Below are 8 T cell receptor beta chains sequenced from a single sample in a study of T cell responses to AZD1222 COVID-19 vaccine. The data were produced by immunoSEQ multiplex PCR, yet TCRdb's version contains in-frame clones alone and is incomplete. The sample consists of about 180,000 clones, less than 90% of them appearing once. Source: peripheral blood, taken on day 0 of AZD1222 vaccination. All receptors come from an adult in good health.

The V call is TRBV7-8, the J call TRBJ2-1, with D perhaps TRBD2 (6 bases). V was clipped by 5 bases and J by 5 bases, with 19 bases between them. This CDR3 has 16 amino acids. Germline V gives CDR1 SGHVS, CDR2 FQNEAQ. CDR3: CASSAARLDSHNEQFF. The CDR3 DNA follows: TGTGCCAGCAGCGCCGCGCGACTAGATTCCCACAATGAGCAGTTCTTC.

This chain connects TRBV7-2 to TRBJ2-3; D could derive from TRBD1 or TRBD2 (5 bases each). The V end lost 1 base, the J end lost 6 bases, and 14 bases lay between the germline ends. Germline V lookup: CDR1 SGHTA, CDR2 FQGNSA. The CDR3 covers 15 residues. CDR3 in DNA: TGTGCCAGCAGCTTAGGGGGTCTTGAGGGGGATACGCAGTATTTT. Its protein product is CASSLGGLEGDTQYF.

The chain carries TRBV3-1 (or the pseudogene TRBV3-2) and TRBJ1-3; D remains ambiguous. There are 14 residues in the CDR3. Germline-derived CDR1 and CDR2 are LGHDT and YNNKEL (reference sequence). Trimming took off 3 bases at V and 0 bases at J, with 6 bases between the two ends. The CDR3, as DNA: TGTGCCAGCAGCCATCGGAGCTCTGGAAACACCATATATTTT. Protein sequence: CASSHRSSGNTIYF.

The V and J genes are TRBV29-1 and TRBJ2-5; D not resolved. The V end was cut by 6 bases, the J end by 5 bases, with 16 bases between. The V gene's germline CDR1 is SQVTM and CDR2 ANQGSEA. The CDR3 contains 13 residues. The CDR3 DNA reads TGCAGCGTCCTGGGCGCAGGAACGGAGACCCAGTACTTC. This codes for CSVLGAGTETQYF.

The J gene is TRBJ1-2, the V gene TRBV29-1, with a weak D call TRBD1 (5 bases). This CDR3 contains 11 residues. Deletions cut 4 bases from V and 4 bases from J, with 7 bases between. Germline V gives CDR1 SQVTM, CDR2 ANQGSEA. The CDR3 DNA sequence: TGCAGCGTTGGTGGGGCCTATGGCTACACCTTC. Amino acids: CSVGGAYGYTF.

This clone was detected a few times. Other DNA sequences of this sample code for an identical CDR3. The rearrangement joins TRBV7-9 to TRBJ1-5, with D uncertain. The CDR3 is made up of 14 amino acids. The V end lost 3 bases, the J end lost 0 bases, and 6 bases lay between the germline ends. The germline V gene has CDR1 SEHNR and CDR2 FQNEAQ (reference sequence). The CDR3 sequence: CASSFGNSNQPQHF. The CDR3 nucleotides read TGTGCCAGCAGCTTCGGGAATAGCAATCAGCCCCAGCATTTT.

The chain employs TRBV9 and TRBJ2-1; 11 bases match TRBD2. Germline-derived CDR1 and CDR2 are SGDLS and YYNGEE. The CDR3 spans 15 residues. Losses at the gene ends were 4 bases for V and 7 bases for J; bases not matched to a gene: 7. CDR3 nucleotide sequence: TGTGCCAGCAGCCCTAGCGGGGGGCCTAGGAATGAGCAGTTCTTC. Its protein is CASSPSGGPRNEQFF.

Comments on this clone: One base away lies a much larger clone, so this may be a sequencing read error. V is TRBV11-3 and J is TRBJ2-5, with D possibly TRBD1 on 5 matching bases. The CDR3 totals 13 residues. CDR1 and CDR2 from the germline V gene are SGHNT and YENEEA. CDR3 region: CASNLGALGTQYF. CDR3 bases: TGTGCCAGCAACTTAGGGGCCTTGGGGACCCAGTACTTC.